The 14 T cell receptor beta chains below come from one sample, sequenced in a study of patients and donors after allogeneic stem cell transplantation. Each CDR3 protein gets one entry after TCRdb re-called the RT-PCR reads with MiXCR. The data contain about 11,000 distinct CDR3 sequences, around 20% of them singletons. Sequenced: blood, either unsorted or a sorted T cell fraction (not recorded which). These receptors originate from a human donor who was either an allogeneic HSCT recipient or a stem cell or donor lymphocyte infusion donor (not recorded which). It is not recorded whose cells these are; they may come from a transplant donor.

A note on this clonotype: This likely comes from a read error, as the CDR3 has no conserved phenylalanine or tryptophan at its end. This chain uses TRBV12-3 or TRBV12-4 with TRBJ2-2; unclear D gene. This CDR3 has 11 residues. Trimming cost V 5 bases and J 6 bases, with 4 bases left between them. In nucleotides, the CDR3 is TGTGCCAGCAGTGGCCCCGGGGAGCTGTTTTTG. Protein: CASSGPGELFL.

The CDR3 region has the DNA TGTGCCAGCAGCTACGGACAGGGGGATAATTCACCCCTCCACTTT. It encodes CASSYGQGDNSPLHF. This sequence joins TRBV7-9 and TRBJ1-6, with TRBD1 matching 10 bases. CDR1 is SEHNR, CDR2 FQNEAQ, per germline (reference sequence). The CDR3 is 15 amino acids. The J segment lost 5 bases and the V segment lost 4 bases, leaving 2 bases of the junction unmatched.

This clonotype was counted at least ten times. The CDR3 here is CASNPTGNQPQHF. As DNA, the CDR3 is TGTGCCAGCAACCCGACAGGCAATCAGCCCCAGCATTTT. The V and J genes are TRBV12-3 or TRBV12-4 and TRBJ1-5; tentative D call: TRBD1 (5 bases). The CDR3 length is 13 residues. Trimming pared 7 bases from V and 2 bases from J, leaving 9 bases between.

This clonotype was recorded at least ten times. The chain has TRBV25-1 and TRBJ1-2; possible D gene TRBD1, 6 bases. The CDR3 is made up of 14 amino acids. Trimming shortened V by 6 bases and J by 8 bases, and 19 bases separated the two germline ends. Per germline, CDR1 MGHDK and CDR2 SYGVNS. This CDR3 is CASSLGGQVKGYTF. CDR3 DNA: TGTGCCAGCAGCCTAGGGGGGCAGGTCAAGGGCTACACCTTC.

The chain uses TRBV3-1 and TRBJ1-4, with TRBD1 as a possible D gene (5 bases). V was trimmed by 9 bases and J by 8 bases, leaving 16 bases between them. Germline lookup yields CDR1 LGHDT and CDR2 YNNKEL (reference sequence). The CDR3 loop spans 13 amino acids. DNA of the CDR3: TGTGCCAGTAATACGCGGGGGGACGAAAAACTGTTTTTT. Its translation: CASNTRGDEKLFF.

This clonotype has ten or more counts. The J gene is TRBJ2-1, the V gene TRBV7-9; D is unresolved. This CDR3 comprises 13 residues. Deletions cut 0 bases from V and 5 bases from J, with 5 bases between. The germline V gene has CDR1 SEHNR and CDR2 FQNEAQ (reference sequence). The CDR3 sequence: CASSLAGDNEQFF. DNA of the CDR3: TGTGCCAGCAGCTTAGCTGGTGACAATGAGCAGTTCTTC.

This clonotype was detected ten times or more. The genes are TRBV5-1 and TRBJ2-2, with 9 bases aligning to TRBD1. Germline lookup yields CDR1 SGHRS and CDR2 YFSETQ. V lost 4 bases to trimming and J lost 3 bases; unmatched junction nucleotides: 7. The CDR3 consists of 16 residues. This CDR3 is CASSPRQGVDTGELFF. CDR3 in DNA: TGCGCCAGCAGCCCACGACAGGGGGTCGACACCGGGGAGCTGTTTTTT. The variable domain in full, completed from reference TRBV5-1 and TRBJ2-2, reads KAGVTQTPRYLIKTRGQQVTLSCSPISGHRSVSWYQQTPGQGLQFLFEYFSETQRNKGNFPGRFSGRQFSNSRSEMNVSTLELGDSALYLCASSPRQGVDTGELFFGEGSRLTVL.

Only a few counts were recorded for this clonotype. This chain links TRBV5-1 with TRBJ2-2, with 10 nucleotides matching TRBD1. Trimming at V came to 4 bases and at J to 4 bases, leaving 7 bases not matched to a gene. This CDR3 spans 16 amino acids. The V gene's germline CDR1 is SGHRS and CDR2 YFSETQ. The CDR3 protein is CASSLDRGRSTGELFF. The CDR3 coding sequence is TGCGCCAGCAGCCTTGACAGGGGGCGCAGCACCGGGGAGCTGTTTTTT.

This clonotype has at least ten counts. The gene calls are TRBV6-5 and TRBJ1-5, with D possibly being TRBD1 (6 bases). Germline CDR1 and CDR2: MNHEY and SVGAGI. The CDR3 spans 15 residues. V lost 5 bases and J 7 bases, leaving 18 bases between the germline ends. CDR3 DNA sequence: TGTGCCAGCAGTCCGTATTCGTCAGGGGACCAGCCCCAGCATTTT. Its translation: CASSPYSSGDQPQHF.

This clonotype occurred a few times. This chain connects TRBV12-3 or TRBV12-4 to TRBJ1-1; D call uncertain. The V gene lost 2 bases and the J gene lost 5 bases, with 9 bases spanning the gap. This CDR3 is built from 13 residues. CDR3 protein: CASSLTHPTEAFF. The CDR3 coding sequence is TGTGCCAGCAGTTTAACCCACCCGACTGAAGCTTTCTTT.

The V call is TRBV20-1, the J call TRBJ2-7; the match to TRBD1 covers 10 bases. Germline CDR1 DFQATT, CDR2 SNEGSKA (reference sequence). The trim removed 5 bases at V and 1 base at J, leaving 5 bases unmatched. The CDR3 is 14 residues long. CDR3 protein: CSAPTGQGSYEQYF. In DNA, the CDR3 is TGCAGTGCTCCCACGGGACAGGGGTCCTACGAGCAGTACTTC.

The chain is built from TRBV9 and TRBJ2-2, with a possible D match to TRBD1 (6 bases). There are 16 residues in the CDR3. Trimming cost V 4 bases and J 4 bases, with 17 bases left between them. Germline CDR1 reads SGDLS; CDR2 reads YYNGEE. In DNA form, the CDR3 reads TGTGCCAGCAGCCCAAAGGGGGACGGATTCACCGGGGAGCTGTTTTTT. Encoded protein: CASSPKGDGFTGELFF.

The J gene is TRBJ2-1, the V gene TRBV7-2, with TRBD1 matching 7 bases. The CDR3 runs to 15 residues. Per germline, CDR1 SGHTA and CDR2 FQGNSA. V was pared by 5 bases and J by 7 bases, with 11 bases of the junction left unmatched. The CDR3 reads CASSPDRESWNEQFF. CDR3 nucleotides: TGTGCCAGCAGCCCCGACAGGGAGAGTTGGAATGAGCAGTTCTTC.

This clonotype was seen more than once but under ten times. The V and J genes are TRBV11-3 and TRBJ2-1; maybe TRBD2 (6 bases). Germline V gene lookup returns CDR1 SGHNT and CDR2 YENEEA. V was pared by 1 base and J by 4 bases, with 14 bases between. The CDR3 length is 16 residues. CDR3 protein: CASSLAGRGSYNEQFF. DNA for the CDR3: TGTGCCAGCAGCTTAGCAGGGCGGGGATCTTACAATGAGCAGTTCTTC.